This TCR beta chain was found in a study of blood T cell repertoires in COVID-19. Some clones are missing from TCRdb's copy, which holds only in-frame ones; the method was immunoSEQ multiplex PCR. The data show some 100,000 clones, approximately 90% seen once. The V end lost 10 bases, the J end lost 3 bases, and 16 bases lay between the germline ends. There are 14 residues in the CDR3. Germline V lookup: CDR1 LNHNV, CDR2 YYDKDF (reference sequence). This sequence originates from a man aged 45-65 years with active COVID-19. The sequenced sample consisted of peripheral blood. The gene calls are TRBV15 and TRBJ1-3; D gene ambiguous. CDR3 bases: TGTGCCAGCGCGGGCAGCTACCTTGGAAACACCATATATTTT. It codes for CASAGSYLGNTIYF.